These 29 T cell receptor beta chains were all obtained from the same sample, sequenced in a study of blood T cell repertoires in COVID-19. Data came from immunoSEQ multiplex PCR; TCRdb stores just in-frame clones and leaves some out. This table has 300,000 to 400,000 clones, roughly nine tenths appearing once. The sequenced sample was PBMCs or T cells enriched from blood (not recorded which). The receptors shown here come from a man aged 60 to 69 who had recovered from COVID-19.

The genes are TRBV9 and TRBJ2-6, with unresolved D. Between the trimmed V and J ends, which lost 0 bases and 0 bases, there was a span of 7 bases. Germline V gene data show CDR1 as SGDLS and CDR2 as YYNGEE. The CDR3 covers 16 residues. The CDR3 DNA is TGTGCCAGCAGCGTAGCTCTAAGCTCTGGGGCCAACGTCCTGACTTTC. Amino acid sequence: CASSVALSSGANVLTF.

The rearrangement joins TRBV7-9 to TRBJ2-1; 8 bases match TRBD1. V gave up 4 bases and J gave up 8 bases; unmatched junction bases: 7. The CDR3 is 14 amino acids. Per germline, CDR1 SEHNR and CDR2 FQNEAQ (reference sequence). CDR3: CASSSDREVDEQFF. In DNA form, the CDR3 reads TGTGCCAGCAGCTCGGACAGGGAGGTCGATGAGCAGTTCTTC.

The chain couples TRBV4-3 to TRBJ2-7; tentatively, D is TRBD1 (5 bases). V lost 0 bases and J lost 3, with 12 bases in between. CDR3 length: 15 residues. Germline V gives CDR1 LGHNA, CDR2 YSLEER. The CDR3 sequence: CASSQETGLGYEQYF. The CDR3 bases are TGCGCCAGCAGCCAAGAAACAGGCCTAGGCTACGAGCAGTACTTC.

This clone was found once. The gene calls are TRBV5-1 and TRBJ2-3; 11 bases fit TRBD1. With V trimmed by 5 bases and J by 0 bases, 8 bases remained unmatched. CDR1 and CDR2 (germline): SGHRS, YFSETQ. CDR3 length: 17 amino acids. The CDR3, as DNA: TGCGCCAGCAGTTGGGGACAGGGGGTCACCAGCACAGATACGCAGTATTTT. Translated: CASSWGQGVTSTDTQYF.

CDR3 nucleotide sequence: TGTGCCAGCAGCGCCGTCCGGGACAGCTACACCGGGGAGCTGTTTTTT. It translates to CASSAVRDSYTGELFF. The chain employs TRBV5-4 and TRBJ2-2, with 7 bases identical to TRBD1. J was trimmed by 3 bases and V by 4 bases; bases with no gene match: 9. The CDR3 contains 16 residues. Germline V CDR1 and CDR2: SGHNT, YYREEE (reference sequence).

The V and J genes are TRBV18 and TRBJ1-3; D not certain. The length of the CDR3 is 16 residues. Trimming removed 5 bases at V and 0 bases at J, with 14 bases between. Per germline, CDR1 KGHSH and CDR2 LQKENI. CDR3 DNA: TGTGCCAGCTCAGGAACGGGTACGGACTCTGGAAACACCATATATTTT. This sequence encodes CASSGTGTDSGNTIYF.

The CDR3 DNA sequence: TGTGCCAGCAGCAACCCGAATCGACAGGGAGATGGCTACACCTTC. This encodes CASSNPNRQGDGYTF. This chain links TRBV6-5 with TRBJ1-2; 7 positions agree with TRBD1. Per the germline V gene, CDR1 is MNHEY and CDR2 is SVGAGI. The CDR3 contains 15 residues. The V gene end was trimmed by 6 bases and the J gene end by 6 bases; junction bases not matched to a gene: 13.

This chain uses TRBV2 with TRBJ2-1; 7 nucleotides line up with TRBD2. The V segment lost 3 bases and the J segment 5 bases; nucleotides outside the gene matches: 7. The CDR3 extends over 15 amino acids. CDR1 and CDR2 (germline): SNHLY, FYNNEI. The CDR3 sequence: CASSDNGRNNNEQFF. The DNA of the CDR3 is TGTGCCAGCAGTGACAACGGGAGGAACAACAATGAGCAGTTCTTC. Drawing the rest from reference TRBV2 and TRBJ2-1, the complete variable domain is EPEVTQTPSHQVTQMGQEVILRCVPISNHLYFYWYRQILGQKVEFLVSFYNNEISEKSEIFDDQFSVERPDGSNFTLKIRSTKLEDSAMYFCASSDNGRNNNEQFFGPGTRLTVL.

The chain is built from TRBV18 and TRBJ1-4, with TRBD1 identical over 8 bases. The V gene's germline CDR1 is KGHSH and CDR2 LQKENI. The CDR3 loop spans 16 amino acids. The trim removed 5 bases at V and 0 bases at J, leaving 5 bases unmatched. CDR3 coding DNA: TGTGCCAGCTCAAGACAGGGGACTCCAACTAATGAAAAACTGTTTTTT. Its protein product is CASSRQGTPTNEKLFF. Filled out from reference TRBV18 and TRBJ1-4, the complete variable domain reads NAGVMQNPRHLVRRRGQEARLRCSPMKGHSHVYWYRQLPEEGLKFMVYLQKENIIDESGMPKERFSAEFPKEGPSILRIQQVVRGDSAAYFCASSRQGTPTNEKLFFGSGTQLSVL.

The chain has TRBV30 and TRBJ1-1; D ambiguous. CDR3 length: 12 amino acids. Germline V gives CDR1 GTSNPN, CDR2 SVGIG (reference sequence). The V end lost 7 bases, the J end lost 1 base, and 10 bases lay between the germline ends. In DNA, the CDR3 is TGTGCCTCAAAGCGGGGGAACACTGAAGCTTTCTTT. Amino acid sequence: CASKRGNTEAFF.

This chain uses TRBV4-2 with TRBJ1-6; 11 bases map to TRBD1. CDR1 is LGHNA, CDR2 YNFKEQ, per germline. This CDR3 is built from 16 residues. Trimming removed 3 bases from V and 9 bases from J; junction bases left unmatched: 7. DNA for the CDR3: TGTGCCAGCAGCCAGACCCCCGGGACAGGGGGTTCACCCCTCCACTTT. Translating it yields CASSQTPGTGGSPLHF.

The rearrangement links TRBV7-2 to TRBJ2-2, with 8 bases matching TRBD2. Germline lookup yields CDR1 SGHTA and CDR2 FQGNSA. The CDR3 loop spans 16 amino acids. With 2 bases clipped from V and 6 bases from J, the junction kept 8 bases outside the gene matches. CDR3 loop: CASSLFGAGVAGELFF. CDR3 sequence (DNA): TGTGCCAGCAGCTTATTTGGAGCGGGAGTGGCCGGGGAGCTGTTTTTT.

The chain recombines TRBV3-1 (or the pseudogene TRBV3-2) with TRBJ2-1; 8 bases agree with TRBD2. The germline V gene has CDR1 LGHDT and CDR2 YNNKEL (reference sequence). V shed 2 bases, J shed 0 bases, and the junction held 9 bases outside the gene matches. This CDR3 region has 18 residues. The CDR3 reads CASSQRGGAATSYNEQFF. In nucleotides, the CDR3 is TGTGCCAGCAGCCAACGGGGGGGGGCCGCCACCTCCTACAATGAGCAGTTCTTC.

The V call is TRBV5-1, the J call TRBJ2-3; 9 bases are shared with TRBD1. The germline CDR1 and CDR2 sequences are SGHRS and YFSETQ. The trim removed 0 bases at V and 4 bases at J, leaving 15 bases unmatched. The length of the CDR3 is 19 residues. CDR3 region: CASSLGASRLQGASDTQYF. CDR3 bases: TGCGCCAGCAGCTTGGGGGCTTCGCGGCTACAGGGGGCCTCAGATACGCAGTATTTT.

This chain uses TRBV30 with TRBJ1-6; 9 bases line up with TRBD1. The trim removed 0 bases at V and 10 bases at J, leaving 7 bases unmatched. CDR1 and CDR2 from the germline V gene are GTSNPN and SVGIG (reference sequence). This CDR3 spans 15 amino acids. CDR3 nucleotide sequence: TGTGCCTGGAGTGTTTGGACAGGGGTCAGCTCACCCCTCCACTTT. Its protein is CAWSVWTGVSSPLHF.

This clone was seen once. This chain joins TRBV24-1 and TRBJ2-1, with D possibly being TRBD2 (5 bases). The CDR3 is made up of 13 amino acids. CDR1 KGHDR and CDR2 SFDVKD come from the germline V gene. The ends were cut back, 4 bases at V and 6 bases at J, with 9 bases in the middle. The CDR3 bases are TGTGCCACCAGTGAGGCCGGACTCAATGAGCAGTTCTTC. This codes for CATSEAGLNEQFF.

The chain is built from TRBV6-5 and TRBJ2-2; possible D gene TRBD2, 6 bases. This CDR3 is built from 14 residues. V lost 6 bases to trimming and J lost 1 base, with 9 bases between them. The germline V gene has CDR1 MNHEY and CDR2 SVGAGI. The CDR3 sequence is CASREGLNTGELFF. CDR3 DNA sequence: TGTGCCAGCAGGGAGGGATTGAACACCGGGGAGCTGTTTTTT.

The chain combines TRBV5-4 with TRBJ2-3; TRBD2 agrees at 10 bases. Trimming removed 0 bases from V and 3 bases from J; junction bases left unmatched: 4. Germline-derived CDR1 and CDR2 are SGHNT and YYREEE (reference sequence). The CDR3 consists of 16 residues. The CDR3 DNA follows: TGTGCCAGCAGCTTGGGGGGACTAGCGAGAACAGATACGCAGTATTTT. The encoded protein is CASSLGGLARTDTQYF.

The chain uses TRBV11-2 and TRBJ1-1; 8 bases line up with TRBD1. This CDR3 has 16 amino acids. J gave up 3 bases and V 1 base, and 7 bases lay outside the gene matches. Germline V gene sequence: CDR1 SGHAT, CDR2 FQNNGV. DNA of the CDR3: TGTGCCAGCAGCTTAGGGGTTTGGACAGGGTACACTGAAGCTTTCTTT. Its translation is CASSLGVWTGYTEAFF.

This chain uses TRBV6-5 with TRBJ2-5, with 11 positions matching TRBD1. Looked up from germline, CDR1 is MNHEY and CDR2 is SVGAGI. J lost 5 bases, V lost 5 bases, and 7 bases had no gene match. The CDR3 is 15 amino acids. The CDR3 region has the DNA TGTGCCAGCAGTCCCCGGGACAGGGGGACGGAGACCCAGTACTTC. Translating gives CASSPRDRGTETQYF.

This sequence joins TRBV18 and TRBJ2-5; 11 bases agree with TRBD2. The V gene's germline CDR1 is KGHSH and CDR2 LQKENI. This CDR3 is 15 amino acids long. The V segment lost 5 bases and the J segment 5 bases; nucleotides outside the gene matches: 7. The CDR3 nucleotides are TGTGCCAGCTCAAAAAACCCTAGCGGGAGGGAGACCCAGTACTTC. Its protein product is CASSKNPSGRETQYF.

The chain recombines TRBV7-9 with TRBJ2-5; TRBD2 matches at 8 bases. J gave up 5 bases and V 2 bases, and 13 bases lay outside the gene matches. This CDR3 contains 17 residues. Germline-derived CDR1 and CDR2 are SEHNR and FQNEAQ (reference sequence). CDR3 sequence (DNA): TGTGCCAGCAGCTTACGGGGGCACGGACTAGCTGACGAGACCCAGTACTTC. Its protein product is CASSLRGHGLADETQYF.

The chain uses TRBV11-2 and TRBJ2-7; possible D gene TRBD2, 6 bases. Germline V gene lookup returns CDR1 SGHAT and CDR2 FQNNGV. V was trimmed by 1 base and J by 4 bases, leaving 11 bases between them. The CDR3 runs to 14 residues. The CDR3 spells CASSLGLEGYEQYF. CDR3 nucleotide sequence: TGTGCCAGCAGCTTAGGACTAGAAGGGTACGAGCAGTACTTC.

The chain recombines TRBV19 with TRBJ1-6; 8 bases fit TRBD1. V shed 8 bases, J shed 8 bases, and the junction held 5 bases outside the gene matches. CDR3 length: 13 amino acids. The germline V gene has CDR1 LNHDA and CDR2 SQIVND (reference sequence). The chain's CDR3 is CASSTGGDSPLHF. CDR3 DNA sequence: TGTGCCAGTTCCACAGGGGGGGATTCACCCCTCCACTTT.

CDR3 nucleotide sequence: TGCGCCAGCAGCTTGGTTAGCAGGGGCTTCACCGGGGAGCTGTTTTTT. Translation: CASSLVSRGFTGELFF. The genes are TRBV5-1 and TRBJ2-2; D perhaps matches TRBD1 (6 bases). Germline-derived CDR1 and CDR2 are SGHRS and YFSETQ. This CDR3 spans 16 amino acids. V lost 0 bases and J lost 4, with 13 bases in between.

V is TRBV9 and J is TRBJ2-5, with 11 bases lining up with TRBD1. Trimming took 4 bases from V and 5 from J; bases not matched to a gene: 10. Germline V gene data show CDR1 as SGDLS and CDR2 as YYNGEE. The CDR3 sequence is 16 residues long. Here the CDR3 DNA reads TGTGCCAGCAGCTTCGGACAGGGGGCAGGAAGGGAGACCCAGTACTTC. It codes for CASSFGQGAGRETQYF.

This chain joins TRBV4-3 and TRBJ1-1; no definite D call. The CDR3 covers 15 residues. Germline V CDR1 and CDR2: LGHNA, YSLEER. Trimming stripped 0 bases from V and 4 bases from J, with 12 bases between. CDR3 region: CASSQDRGLGTEAFF. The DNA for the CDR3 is TGCGCCAGCAGCCAAGATCGGGGTCTGGGCACTGAAGCTTTCTTT.

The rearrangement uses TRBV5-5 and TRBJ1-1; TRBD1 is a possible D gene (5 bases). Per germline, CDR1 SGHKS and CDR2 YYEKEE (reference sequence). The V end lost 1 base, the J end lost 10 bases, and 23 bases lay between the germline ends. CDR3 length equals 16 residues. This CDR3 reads CASSLSGQQQVGGAFF. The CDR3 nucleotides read TGTGCCAGCAGCTTGTCCGGACAACAGCAAGTGGGGGGAGCTTTCTTT.

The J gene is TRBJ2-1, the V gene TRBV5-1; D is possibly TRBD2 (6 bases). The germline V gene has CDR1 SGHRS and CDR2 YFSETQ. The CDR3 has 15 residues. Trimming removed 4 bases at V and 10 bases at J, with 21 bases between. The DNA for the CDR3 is TGCGCCAGCAGCCCCTTTGAGCGGGCCCGACTGGAGCAGTTCTTC. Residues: CASSPFERARLEQFF.